The 8 T cell receptor beta chains below all came from one sample that was sequenced in a study of patients and donors after allogeneic stem cell transplantation. One entry per CDR3 protein, called by TCRdb with MiXCR from the RT-PCR reads. This sample has 150,000 or so distinct CDR3 sequences, with approximately 24% found just once. What was sequenced was blood, either unsorted or a sorted T cell fraction (not recorded which). Receptors originate from a human donor who was either an allogeneic HSCT recipient or a stem cell or donor lymphocyte infusion donor (not recorded which). It is not recorded whose cells these are; they may come from a transplant donor.

This clonotype turned up a few times. The V and J genes are TRBV29-1 and TRBJ2-1; no definite D call. The germline V gene has CDR1 SQVTM and CDR2 ANQGSEA. The CDR3 has 12 residues. V lost 0 bases, J lost 9 bases, and 9 bases lay in between. CDR3 in amino acids: CSVEEVVAEQFF. The CDR3 coding sequence is TGCAGCGTTGAAGAGGTGGTGGCTGAGCAGTTCTTC.

The chain links TRBV18 to TRBJ2-7; TRBD1 might be the D (5 bases). CDR3 length: 16 amino acids. Germline CDR1 reads KGHSH; CDR2 reads LQKENI. V lost 3 bases and J lost 5, with 20 bases in between. CDR3 amino acids: CASSPQNTQVSDEQYF. CDR3 DNA sequence: TGTGCCAGCTCACCCCAGAACACACAGGTTTCGGACGAGCAGTACTTC.

This clonotype has a count of ten or more. This sequence joins TRBV14 and TRBJ2-2; no firm D call. The germline gives CDR1 SGHDN, CDR2 FVKESK. The CDR3 sequence is 13 residues long. V was shortened by 1 base and J by 1 base, with 1 base between the two germline ends. The CDR3 loop reads CASSQVNTGELFF. The CDR3 DNA is TGTGCCAGCAGCCAAGTGAACACCGGGGAGCTGTTTTTT. The full variable domain, completed using reference TRBV14 and TRBJ2-2, is EAGVTQFPSHSVIEKGQTVTLRCDPISGHDNLYWYRRVMGKEIKFLLHFVKESKQDESGMPNNRFLAERTGGTYSTLKVQPAELEDSGVYFCASSQVNTGELFFGEGSRLTVL.

CDR3 DNA sequence: TGTGCCAGCAGCGCCACCGTCTCCTACGAGCAGTACTTC. The encoded protein is CASSATVSYEQYF. The chain uses TRBV6-5 and TRBJ2-7; D unresolved. The CDR3 contains 13 residues. V was shortened by 6 bases and J by 0 bases, with 9 bases between the two germline ends. Germline values: CDR1 MNHEY, CDR2 SVGAGI.

In this sample, this clonotype turned up many times. V is TRBV9 and J is TRBJ1-2, with 9 bases aligning to TRBD1. CDR3 length equals 14 residues. The V gene's germline CDR1 is SGDLS and CDR2 YYNGEE. V lost 0 bases to trimming and J lost 4 bases; unmatched junction nucleotides: 1. The CDR3 region has the DNA TGTGCCAGCAGCGTAGGGACAGGGGCCTATGGCTACACCTTC. This codes for CASSVGTGAYGYTF.

The rearrangement uses TRBV6-2 or TRBV6-3 and TRBJ1-2; 7 bases are a match to TRBD1. From germline, CDR1 is MNHEY and CDR2 SVGEGT. The CDR3 spans 15 residues. V lost 6 bases and J lost 8; bases outside the gene matches: 15. CDR3 sequence (DNA): TGTGCCAGCAGAACCGGCGGGACAGCCAATGGAGGCTACACCTTC. Amino acids: CASRTGGTANGGYTF.

In this sample, this clonotype turned up a few times. V is TRBV10-3 and J is TRBJ2-7; TRBD1 agrees at 9 bases. CDR3 length equals 13 residues. The J segment lost 6 bases and the V segment lost 7 bases, leaving 7 bases of the junction unmatched. The V gene's germline CDR1 is ENHRY and CDR2 SYGVKD. CDR3 region: CAITPGQGGEQYF. Here the CDR3 DNA reads TGTGCCATCACCCCGGGACAGGGAGGCGAGCAGTACTTC.

This clonotype has only a few counts. V is TRBV5-1 and J is TRBJ2-1; possible D gene TRBD2, 6 bases. The CDR3 runs to 13 residues. V dropped 2 bases and J dropped 8 bases, with 11 bases sitting between them. From germline, CDR1 is SGHRS and CDR2 YFSETQ. The CDR3 DNA reads as TGCGCCAGCAGCTTCCGGGACTCCTATGAGCAGTTCTTC. Translating it yields CASSFRDSYEQFF.